These 7 T cell receptor beta chains came from one sample sequenced in a study of T cell responses to AZD1222 COVID-19 vaccine (dated by TCRdb to the early 2020s). Libraries were prepared through the immunoSEQ multiplex PCR assay. Entries here come from immuneACCESS through TCRdb and include only in-frame sequences with V and J called. Some clones fail to appear in such tables; in the studies checked, an unresolved V gene covers under half of the shortfall, and the cause of the remainder is unknown. The sample includes 65,000 to 100,000 clones, with about 84% observed a single time. Jointly, the top ten make up roughly a fifth of the sample. Sample time point, as interpreted from the label and publication: baseline before first vaccination. Source: peripheral blood, taken on day 0 of AZD1222 vaccination. Receptors originate from an adult in good health.

The chain couples TRBV27 to TRBJ2-7; D is possibly TRBD1 or TRBD2 (5 bases each). This CDR3 region has 14 residues. Between the trimmed V and J ends, which lost 6 bases and 3 bases, there was a span of 15 bases. Germline values: CDR1 MNHEY, CDR2 SMNVEV (reference sequence). The CDR3 DNA is TGTGCCAGCAGCCACGAGGGACGGGACTACGAGCAGTACTTC. Translation gives CASSHEGRDYEQYF.

The table lists this clone with a count of one. The genes are TRBV5-1 and TRBJ2-3; no clear D. The CDR3 runs 12 residues. Trimming took 3 bases from V and 2 from J, leaving 4 bases between them. CDR1 and CDR2 (germline): SGHRS, YFSETQ. The CDR3 sequence is CASSSTTDTQYF. CDR3 bases: TGCGCCAGCAGCTCTACCACAGATACGCAGTATTTT.

The V and J genes are TRBV4-2 and TRBJ1-4, with D possibly matching TRBD1 (6 bases). V lost 0 bases and J lost 5, with 13 bases in between. CDR1 is LGHNA, CDR2 YNFKEQ, per germline. The CDR3 consists of 16 residues. CDR3 sequence: CASSQEVQGRNEKLFF. CDR3 DNA sequence: TGTGCCAGCAGCCAAGAAGTACAGGGAAGGAATGAAAAACTGTTTTTT.

This rearrangement joins TRBV10-3 to TRBJ2-7, with 9 bases aligning to TRBD1. The junction had 19 bases not matched to a gene; V was cut back by 7 bases and J by 6 bases. Germline loops: CDR1 ENHRY, CDR2 SYGVKD. This CDR3 has 17 amino acids. CDR3 protein: CAIKPGQGNSGVIEQYF. In DNA, the CDR3 is TGTGCCATCAAACCGGGACAGGGTAATAGTGGTGTGATCGAGCAGTACTTC.

The rearrangement joins TRBV12-5 to TRBJ1-5; TRBD1 matches at 7 bases. The germline CDR1 and CDR2 sequences are LGHNT and FRNRAP. With V trimmed by 5 bases and J by 4 bases, 2 bases remained unmatched. The CDR3 has 13 residues. The CDR3, as DNA: TGTGCTAGTGGTCAACAGGGGAATCAGCCCCAGCATTTT. Amino acids: CASGQQGNQPQHF. Combining the CDR3 with reference TRBV12-5 and TRBJ1-5 gives the whole variable domain DARVTQTPRHKVTEMGQEVTMRCQPILGHNTVFWYRQTMMQGLELLAYFRNRAPLDDSGMPKDRFSAEMPDATLATLKIQPSEPRDSAVYFCASGQQGNQPQHFGDGTRLSIL.

This clone was counted once. This chain links TRBV11-2 with TRBJ2-7, with D possibly matching TRBD2 (5 bases). Germline-derived CDR1 and CDR2 are SGHAT and FQNNGV. Trimming removed 1 base at V and 0 bases at J, with 13 bases between. This CDR3 has 16 residues. CDR3 sequence (DNA): TGTGCCAGCAGCTTAGCGACGGGATCGAGCTCCTACGAGCAGTACTTC. Translating it yields CASSLATGSSSYEQYF. The complete variable domain, with remaining parts taken from reference TRBV11-2 and TRBJ2-7, reads EAGVAQSPRYKIIEKRQSVAFWCNPISGHATLYWYQQILGQGPKLLIQFQNNGVVDDSQLPKDRFSAERLKGVDSTLKIQPAKLEDSAVYLCASSLATGSSSYEQYFGPGTRLTVT.

CDR3 sequence (DNA): TGTGCCAGCAGCTTCTTGGACGGGGTCGGAGAGACCCAGTACTTC. Translated: CASSFLDGVGETQYF. V and J are TRBV5-6 and TRBJ2-5; weak D call: TRBD2 (5 bases). Germline V gene data show CDR1 as SGHDT and CDR2 as YYEEEE. V lost 2 bases, J lost 4 bases, and 15 bases lay in between. This CDR3 region has 15 residues.